This T cell receptor beta chain stems from a study of blood T cell repertoires in COVID-19. Study as a whole: T cells, B-cell-depleted T cells, or PBMCs provided the cDNA or gDNA that served as material.

Germline V gene lookup returns CDR1 MNHNS and CDR2 SASEGT. Unmatched junction bases numbered 3, after V lost 4 bases and J lost 2 bases. This CDR3 contains 16 residues. Generated by immunoSEQ multiplex PCR, the TCRdb table keeps only in-frame clones and is missing some. The sample has tens of thousands of clones; about 91% are singletons. In this sample, this clone turned up a few times. This clonotype originated in a woman in her sixties or seventies with acute or convalescent COVID-19. This sequence joins TRBV6-1 and TRBJ2-1, with TRBD2 matching 12 bases. Sample: peripheral blood. DNA of the CDR3: TGTGCCAGCAGTGCCAGACTAGCGGGGGCCTACAATGAGCAGTTCTTC. This gives the protein CASSARLAGAYNEQFF.